Listed below are T cell receptor beta chains from one sample, sequenced in a study of CD8+ T cells in alopecia areata. TCRdb's table, derived via immunoSEQ multiplex PCR, lists solely in-frame clones and lacks some. The top ten hold around 0.91% of the sample, which has 160,000 or so clones, under 70% seen once. Sequencing was performed on CD4+ T cells sorted from blood, taken at week 4, from a patient treated with tofacitinib. The receptors derive from a human donor with alopecia areata. CDR3s include the opening cysteine and the closing phenylalanine or tryptophan. A D gene is named only where the DNA matches it firmly. Not every row has a clone size; where given, it reads once, few, many or a size class.

abundance,d_gene,v_gene,j_gene,CDR3aa,CDR3nt
NA,NA,TRBV29-1,TRBJ2-7,CSVEDATWGYEQYF,TGCAGCGTTGAAGATGCGACATGGGGCTACGAGCAGTACTTC
once,NA,TRBV11-2,TRBJ2-5,CASSLDRGHQETQYF,TGTGCCAGCAGCTTAGATCGGGGCCACCAAGAGACCCAGTACTTC
NA,NA,TRBV30,TRBJ2-3,CAWSVWGGEDTQYF,TGTGCCTGGAGTGTCTGGGGGGGCGAAGATACGCAGTATTTT
NA,NA,TRBV30,TRBJ1-4,CAWSGGAGNEKLFF,TGTGCCTGGAGTGGAGGCGCGGGGAATGAAAAACTGTTTTTT
NA,NA,TRBV30,TRBJ1-6,CAWSPLVSPLHF,TGTGCCTGGAGCCCCCTTGTATCACCCCTCCACTTT
few,NA,TRBV5-1,TRBJ2-3,CASSFDSSTDTQYF,TGCGCCAGCAGCTTCGACAGTAGCACAGATACGCAGTATTTT
NA,TRBD2,TRBV6-1,TRBJ2-3,CASQGGGTDTQYF,TGTGCCAGCCAGGGAGGGGGCACAGATACGCAGTATTTT
many,TRBD2,TRBV5-1,TRBJ2-3,CASKTGGVSDTQYF,TGCGCCAGCAAGACGGGGGGAGTGTCAGATACGCAGTATTTT
NA,NA,TRBV29-1,TRBJ2-5,CSVVWGKTQYF,TGCAGCGTTGTGTGGGGAAAGACCCAGTACTTC
medium-sized,NA,TRBV10-3,TRBJ1-3,CATISSGNTIYF,TGTGCCACCATTAGCTCTGGAAACACCATATATTTT
NA,NA,TRBV30,TRBJ2-6,CAWSLWANVLTF,TGTGCCTGGAGTCTATGGGCCAACGTCCTGACTTTC
NA,NA,TRBV5-1,TRBJ2-3,CASSLGPLTGSDTQYF,TGCGCCAGCAGCTTGGGACCGCTAACTGGATCAGATACGCAGTATTTT
few,NA,TRBV5-1,TRBJ2-7,CASSRDSYEQYF,TGCGCCAGCAGCCGGGACTCCTACGAGCAGTACTTC
NA,NA,TRBV30,TRBJ1-5,CASASGPNQPQHF,TGTGCCTCCGCCTCGGGGCCGAATCAGCCCCAGCATTTT
NA,TRBD1,TRBV7-2,TRBJ2-7,CASSLATGYLYEQYF,TGTGCCAGCAGCTTAGCGACAGGGTACCTCTACGAGCAGTACTTC
NA,NA,TRBV29-1,TRBJ2-7,CSVLQGYEQYF,TGCAGCGTTCTACAGGGCTACGAGCAGTACTTC
few,NA,TRBV5-1,TRBJ2-3,CASSLAHPGLGTDTQYF,TGCGCCAGCAGCTTGGCTCATCCGGGGCTAGGCACAGATACGCAGTATTTT
NA,NA,TRBV30,TRBJ2-7,CAWTLRAVGEQYF,TGTGCCTGGACCCTCCGGGCCGTAGGGGAGCAGTACTTC
NA,NA,TRBV30,TRBJ1-3,CAWSVKGSGNTIYF,TGTGCCTGGAGTGTTAAGGGCTCTGGAAACACCATATATTTT
few,TRBD1,TRBV19,TRBJ1-6,CASSPRTGFNSPLHF,TGTGCCAGTAGTCCGCGGACAGGGTTTAATTCACCCCTCCACTTT
NA,TRBD2,TRBV5-6,TRBJ2-2,CAGSPIAGSAGELFF,TGTGCCGGCAGCCCCATAGCGGGGAGCGCCGGGGAGCTGTTTTTT
NA,NA,TRBV12-5,TRBJ1-1,CASGPNGATEAFF,TGTGCTAGTGGTCCTAACGGGGCGACTGAAGCTTTCTTT
NA,NA,TRBV7-9,TRBJ1-2,CASSLAVGYGYTF,TGTGCCAGCAGCTTAGCAGTGGGCTATGGCTACACCTTC
once,NA,TRBV29-1,TRBJ2-3,CSVEEGRRDTQYF,TGCAGCGTTGAAGAGGGGAGGAGGGATACGCAGTATTTT
NA,NA,TRBV12-5,TRBJ2-7,CASGRQVYEQYF,TGTGCTAGTGGGAGACAGGTCTACGAGCAGTACTTC
few,NA,TRBV2,TRBJ2-6,CASSERSGANVLTF,TGTGCCAGCAGTGAGAGGAGTGGGGCCAACGTCCTGACTTTC
NA,NA,TRBV5-1,TRBJ2-2,CASSLAQTGELFF,TGCGCCAGCAGCTTGGCACAGACCGGGGAGCTGTTTTTT
few,NA,TRBV4-2,TRBJ2-3,CASSQGLSTDTQYF,TGTGCCAGCAGCCAAGGGCTCAGCACAGATACGCAGTATTTT
NA,NA,TRBV27,TRBJ2-4,CASSLRLRDIQYF,TGTGCCAGCAGTTTACGGCTGAGGGACATTCAGTACTTC
NA,NA,TRBV6-6,TRBJ2-7,CASSYSTGFGYEQYF,TGTGCCAGCAGTTACTCAACCGGGTTCGGCTACGAGCAGTACTTC
NA,TRBD2,TRBV5-1,TRBJ2-7,CASSLGLAGVTYEQYF,TGCGCCAGCAGCCTTGGACTAGCGGGGGTTACCTACGAGCAGTACTTC
once,TRBD1,TRBV30,TRBJ1-4,CAWSASTGTGVSTNEKLFF,TGTGCCTGGAGTGCATCCACGGGGACAGGGGTATCAACTAATGAAAAACTGTTTTTT
NA,TRBD1,TRBV14,TRBJ2-1,CASSREGQLLRGEQFF,TGTGCCAGCAGCCGAGAGGGACAGCTACTCCGGGGTGAGCAGTTCTTC
NA,NA,TRBV7-2,TRBJ1-5,CASSFRQINQPQHF,TGTGCCAGCAGCTTCCGGCAGATCAATCAGCCCCAGCATTTT
NA,TRBD2,TRBV29-1,TRBJ2-1,CSVGFLAGGPGEQFF,TGCAGCGTCGGGTTCCTAGCGGGGGGGCCCGGTGAGCAGTTCTTC
NA,NA,TRBV2,TRBJ2-5,CASSEGVSGEETQYF,TGTGCCAGCAGTGAAGGGGTGTCAGGAGAAGAGACCCAGTACTTC
NA,NA,TRBV5-6,TRBJ1-6,CASSLGGYGSPLHF,TGTGCCAGCAGCTTGGGAGGCTACGGTTCACCCCTCCACTTT
few,NA,TRBV25-1,TRBJ2-1,CASSVSSAHNEQFF,TGTGCCAGCAGTGTGTCATCAGCCCACAATGAGCAGTTCTTC
NA,TRBD1,TRBV6-5,TRBJ1-1,CASRDRETEAFF,TGTGCCAGCAGAGACAGGGAAACTGAAGCTTTCTTT
NA,TRBD1,TRBV7-9,TRBJ1-1,CASSPKGDRNTEAFF,TGTGCCAGCAGCCCGAAGGGGGACAGGAACACTGAAGCTTTCTTT
once,TRBD2,TRBV2,TRBJ2-1,CASSPGLAGHNEQFF,TGTGCCAGCAGCCCGGGACTAGCGGGACACAATGAGCAGTTCTTC
once,NA,TRBV7-2,TRBJ2-7,CASSPLGGYEQYF,TGTGCCAGCAGCCCCCTGGGGGGCTACGAGCAGTACTTC
NA,TRBD1,TRBV30,TRBJ1-2,CAWSKGTANYGYTF,TGTGCCTGGAGTAAAGGGACAGCGAACTATGGCTACACCTTC
NA,TRBD1,TRBV30,TRBJ1-2,CAWSVRQGGAGYTF,TGTGCCTGGAGTGTTCGGCAGGGGGGCGCCGGCTACACCTTC
NA,NA,TRBV7-2,TRBJ2-5,CASSPHETQYF,TGTGCCAGCAGCCCCCACGAGACCCAGTACTTC
NA,NA,TRBV29-1,TRBJ2-2,CSVERRPGELFF,TGCAGCGTTGAACGCCGGCCCGGGGAGCTGTTTTTT
NA,NA,TRBV10-3,TRBJ1-5,CAISEWESNQPQHF,TGTGCCATCAGCGAGTGGGAGAGCAATCAGCCCCAGCATTTT
NA,TRBD1,TRBV27,TRBJ2-2,CASSFPRQGSRDTGELFF,TGTGCCAGCAGTTTTCCCCGACAGGGGTCGCGGGACACCGGGGAGCTGTTTTTT
NA,TRBD1,TRBV29-1,TRBJ1-2,CSAEAGTGNTF,TGCAGCGCTGAGGCGGGGACAGGGAACACCTTC
NA,NA,TRBV5-1,TRBJ2-5,CASGWTAEETQYF,TGCGCCAGCGGTTGGACAGCTGAAGAGACCCAGTACTTC
NA,NA,TRBV7-9,TRBJ2-7,CASSLSTYEQYF,TGTGCCAGCAGCTTATCCACCTACGAGCAGTACTTC
NA,NA,TRBV13,TRBJ1-2,CASSSPTATFYGYTF,TGTGCCAGCAGCTCACCGACAGCCACTTTTTATGGCTACACCTTC
few,TRBD1,TRBV9,TRBJ2-7,CASSVGGQGFYEQYF,TGTGCCAGCAGCGTAGGGGGACAGGGGTTCTACGAGCAGTACTTC
NA,NA,TRBV5-1,TRBJ2-7,CASSLVSGTYEQYF,TGCGCCAGCAGCTTGGTGAGCGGGACATACGAGCAGTACTTC
few,NA,TRBV6-5,TRBJ2-3,CASSYADTQYF,TGTGCCAGCAGCTACGCGGATACGCAGTATTTT